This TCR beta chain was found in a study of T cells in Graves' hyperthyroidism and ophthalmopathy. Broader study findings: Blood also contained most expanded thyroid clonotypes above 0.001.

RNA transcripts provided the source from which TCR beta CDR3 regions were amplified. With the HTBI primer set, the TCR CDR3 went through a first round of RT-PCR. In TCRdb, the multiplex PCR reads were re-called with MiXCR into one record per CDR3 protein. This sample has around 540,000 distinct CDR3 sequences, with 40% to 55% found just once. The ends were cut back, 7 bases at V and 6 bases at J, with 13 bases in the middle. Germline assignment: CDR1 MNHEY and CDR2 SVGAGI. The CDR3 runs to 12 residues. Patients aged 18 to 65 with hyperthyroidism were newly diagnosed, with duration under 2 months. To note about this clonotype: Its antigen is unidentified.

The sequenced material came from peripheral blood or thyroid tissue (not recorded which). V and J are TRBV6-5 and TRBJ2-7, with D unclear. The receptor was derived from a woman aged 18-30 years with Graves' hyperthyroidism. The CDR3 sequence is CASTPPFGEQYF. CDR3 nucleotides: TGTGCCAGCACCCCACCCTTTGGCGAGCAGTACTTC.